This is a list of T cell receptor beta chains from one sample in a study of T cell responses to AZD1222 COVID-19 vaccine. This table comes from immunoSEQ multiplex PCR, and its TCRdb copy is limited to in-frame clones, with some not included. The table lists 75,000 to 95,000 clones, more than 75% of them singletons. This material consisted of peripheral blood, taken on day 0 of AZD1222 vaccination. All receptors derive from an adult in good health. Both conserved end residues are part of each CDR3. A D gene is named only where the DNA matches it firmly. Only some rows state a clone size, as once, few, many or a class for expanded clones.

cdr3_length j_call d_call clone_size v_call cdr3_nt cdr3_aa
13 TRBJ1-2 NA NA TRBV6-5 TGTGCCAGGGGGATCGGGACATACTATGGCTACACCTTC CARGIGTYYGYTF
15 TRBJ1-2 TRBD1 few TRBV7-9 TGTGCCAGCAGCCATATCGTGAGGGGGCATCATGGCTACACCTTC CASSHIVRGHHGYTF
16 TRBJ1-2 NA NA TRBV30 TGTGCCTGGAGCGGAGGGTCGGCCCAATTAGGCTATGGCTACACCTTC CAWSGGSAQLGYGYTF
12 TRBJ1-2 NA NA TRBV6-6 TGTGCCAGCGGGGGGAGAACCTATGGCTACACCTTC CASGGRTYGYTF
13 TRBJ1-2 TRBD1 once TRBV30 TGTGCCTGGACCCTCGACAGGGGGGGCGGCTACACCTTC CAWTLDRGGGYTF
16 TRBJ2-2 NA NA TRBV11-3 TGTGCCAGCAGCTTAGGAGGTTTCGCGAACACCGGGGAGCTGTTTTTT CASSLGGFANTGELFF
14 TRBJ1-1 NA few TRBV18 TGTGCCAGCTCACCACGGACCATGAACACTGAAGCTTTCTTT CASSPRTMNTEAFF
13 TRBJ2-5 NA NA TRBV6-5 TGTGCCAGCAGCTGGGTAGGCGAAGAGACCCAGTACTTC CASSWVGEETQYF
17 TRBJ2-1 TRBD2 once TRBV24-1 TGTGCCACCAGTGGTCTTCCTGCGGGAGCTTCCTCCAATGAGCAGTTCTTC CATSGLPAGASSNEQFF
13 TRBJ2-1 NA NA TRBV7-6 TGTGCCAGCAGCTTAAGCCCCAACAATGAGCAGTTCTTC CASSLSPNNEQFF
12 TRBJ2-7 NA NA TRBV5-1 TGCGCCAGCAGCCCGGCAGGATACGAGCAGTACTTC CASSPAGYEQYF
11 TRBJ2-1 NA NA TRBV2 TGTGCCAGCAGTCAATACAATGAGCAGTTCTTC CASSQYNEQFF
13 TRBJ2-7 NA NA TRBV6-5 TGTGCCAGCAGTTACCCGGGGAGCTACGAGCAGTACTTC CASSYPGSYEQYF
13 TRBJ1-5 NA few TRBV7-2 TGTGCCAGCAGCTTAGCGGGTGTGGGACTCCAGCATTTT CASSLAGVGLQHF
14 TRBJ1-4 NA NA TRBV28 TGTGCCAGCAGTTTACTGGGGTCGGATGAAAAACTGTTTTTT CASSLLGSDEKLFF
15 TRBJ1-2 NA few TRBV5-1 TGCGCCAGCAGCTTGGAAAGGACAGTTGACTATGGCTACACCTTC CASSLERTVDYGYTF
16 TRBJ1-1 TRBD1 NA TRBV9 TGTGCCAGCAGCGTAGGGTTGGGACAGGCAAACACTGAAGCTTTCTTT CASSVGLGQANTEAFF
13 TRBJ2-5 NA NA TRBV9 TGTGCCAGCAGCGTCACAGGGTCGGAGACCCAGTACTTC CASSVTGSETQYF
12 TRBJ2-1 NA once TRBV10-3 TGTGCCATCAGTGATGACGGGGATGAGCAGTTCTTC CAISDDGDEQFF
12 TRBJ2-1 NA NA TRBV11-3 TGTGCCAGCAGCTTAGCAGGGAAGGGTCAGTTCTTC CASSLAGKGQFF
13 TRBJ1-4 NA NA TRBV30 TGTGCCTGTCTGACCCGAGGGAACGAAAAACTGTTTTTT CACLTRGNEKLFF
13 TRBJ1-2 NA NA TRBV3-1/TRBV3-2 TGTGCCAGCAGCAGCGCAGGGAACTATGGCTACACCTTC CASSSAGNYGYTF
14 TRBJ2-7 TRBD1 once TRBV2 TGTGCCAGCAGCCCCGGGACAGGGGCTTACGAGCAGTACTTC CASSPGTGAYEQYF
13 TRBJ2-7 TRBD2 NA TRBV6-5 TGTGCCAGCAGTTACGGAGCGGGGTCCGAGCAGTACTTC CASSYGAGSEQYF
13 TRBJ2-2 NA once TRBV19 TGTGCCAGTAGTCCGGATAGGGCCGGGGAGCTGTTTTTT CASSPDRAGELFF
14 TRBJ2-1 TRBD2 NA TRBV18 TGTGCCAGCTCACAGGGACTAGCGGGGGATGAGCAGTTCTTC CASSQGLAGDEQFF
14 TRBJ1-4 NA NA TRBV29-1 TGCAGCGTTGAAGAGGGGTCGACTAATGAAAAACTGTTTTTT CSVEEGSTNEKLFF
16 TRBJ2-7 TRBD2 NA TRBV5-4 TGTGCCAGCAGCTTGGGTGGTAGCGGGAGCATCTACGAGCAGTACTTC CASSLGGSGSIYEQYF
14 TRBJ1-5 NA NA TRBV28 TGTGCCAGCAGTCGGTCGGGACTGAATCAGCCCCAGCATTTT CASSRSGLNQPQHF
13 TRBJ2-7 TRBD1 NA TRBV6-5 TGTGCCGGACAGGGGGATGGAACCTACGAGCAGTACTTC CAGQGDGTYEQYF
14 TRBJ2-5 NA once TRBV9 TGTGCCAGCAGCGTAGCCTCACGGGATAGCACCCAGTACTTC CASSVASRDSTQYF
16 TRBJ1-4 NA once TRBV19 TGTGCCAGTAGTATGAGAGGGGTCGCCTCTAATGAAAAACTGTTTTTT CASSMRGVASNEKLFF
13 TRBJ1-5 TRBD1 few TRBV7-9 TGTGCCAGTCGACAGGGGGCGGGTCAGCCCCAGCATTTT CASRQGAGQPQHF
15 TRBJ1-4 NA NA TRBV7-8 TGTGCCAGCAGCTTAGGATGGTCGAATAATGAAAAACTGTTTTTT CASSLGWSNNEKLFF
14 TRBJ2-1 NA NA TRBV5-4 TGTGCCAGCAGCTTGGGGGGGCCTGTCGATGAGCAGTTCTTC CASSLGGPVDEQFF
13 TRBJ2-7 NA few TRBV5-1 TGCGCCAGCAGCTGGATGGGGCCTTACGAGCAGTACTTC CASSWMGPYEQYF
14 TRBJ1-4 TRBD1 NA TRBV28 TGTGCCAGCAGTTCAGGGGGCGTCGAAGAAAAACTGTTTTTT CASSSGGVEEKLFF
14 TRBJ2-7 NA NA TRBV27 TGTGCCAGCAGTTTATTTGAGAGCTCCTACGAGCAGTACTTC CASSLFESSYEQYF
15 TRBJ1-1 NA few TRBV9 TGTGCCAGCAGCGTATCTACGGGATTCGGCTCTGAAGCTTTCTTT CASSVSTGFGSEAFF
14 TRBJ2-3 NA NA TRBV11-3 TGTGCCAGCAGCTTAGCGGGGAGCACAGATACGCAGTATTTT CASSLAGSTDTQYF
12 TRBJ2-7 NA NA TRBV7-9 TGTGCCAGCAGCTCCGAATACTACGAGCAGTACTTC CASSSEYYEQYF
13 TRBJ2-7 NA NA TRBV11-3 TGTGCCAGCAGCTCCAACTTTAACTACGAGCAGTACTTC CASSSNFNYEQYF
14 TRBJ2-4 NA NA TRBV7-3 TGTGCCAGCAGCTTACTGGGGTGGGGTGACATTCAGTACTTC CASSLLGWGDIQYF
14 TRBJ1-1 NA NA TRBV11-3 TGTGCCAGCAGCTTAGGAAGCCTTTACACTGAAGCTTTCTTT CASSLGSLYTEAFF
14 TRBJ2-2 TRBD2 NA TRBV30 TGTGCCTGGATGCAGCGGGGGGGCCCCGGGGAGCTGTTTTTT CAWMQRGGPGELFF
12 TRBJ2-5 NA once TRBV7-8 TGTGCCAGCAGCTTAGACTATGAGACCCAGTACTTC CASSLDYETQYF
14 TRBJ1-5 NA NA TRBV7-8 TGTGCCAGCAGCTCCGCCGGACCGTCTCAGCCCCAGCATTTT CASSSAGPSQPQHF
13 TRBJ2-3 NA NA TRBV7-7 TGTGCCAGCAGCTTAGCTGAGTCAGATACGCAGTATTTT CASSLAESDTQYF
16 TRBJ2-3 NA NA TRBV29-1 TGCAGCGTTGAAAGTCCAGCAGCAAGAGGGACAGATACGCAGTATTTT CSVESPAARGTDTQYF
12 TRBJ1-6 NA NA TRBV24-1 TGTGCCACCGTCCATGGGGGGTCACCCCTCCACTTT CATVHGGSPLHF
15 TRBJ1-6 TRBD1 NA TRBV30 TGTGCCTGGAGTGCCGGGACAGGGTATAATTCACCCCTCCACTTT CAWSAGTGYNSPLHF
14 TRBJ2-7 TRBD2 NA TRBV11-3 TGTGCCAGCAGCTTAACTAGCGGGAGTTCCGAGCAGTACTTC CASSLTSGSSEQYF
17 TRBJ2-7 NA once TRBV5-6 TGTGCCAGCAGCCCAATTCGTGGCAGGACCTACTCCTACGAGCAGTACTTC CASSPIRGRTYSYEQYF
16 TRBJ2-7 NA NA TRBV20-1 TGCAGTGCTAGTTGGGTCCTGGGAGCTAGCTACGACGAGCAGTACTTC CSASWVLGASYDEQYF
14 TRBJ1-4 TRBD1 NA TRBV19 TGTGCCAGTGGAGCCGGGACAGGCTTGTCTAAACTGTTTTTT CASGAGTGLSKLFF
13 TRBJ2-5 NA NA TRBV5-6 TGTGCCAGCAGCTTGCTAACAGCGGAGACCCAGTACTTC CASSLLTAETQYF
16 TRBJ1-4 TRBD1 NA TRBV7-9 TGTGCCAGCAGCTTTGGACAGGCCACAACTAATGAAAAACTGTTTTTT CASSFGQATTNEKLFF